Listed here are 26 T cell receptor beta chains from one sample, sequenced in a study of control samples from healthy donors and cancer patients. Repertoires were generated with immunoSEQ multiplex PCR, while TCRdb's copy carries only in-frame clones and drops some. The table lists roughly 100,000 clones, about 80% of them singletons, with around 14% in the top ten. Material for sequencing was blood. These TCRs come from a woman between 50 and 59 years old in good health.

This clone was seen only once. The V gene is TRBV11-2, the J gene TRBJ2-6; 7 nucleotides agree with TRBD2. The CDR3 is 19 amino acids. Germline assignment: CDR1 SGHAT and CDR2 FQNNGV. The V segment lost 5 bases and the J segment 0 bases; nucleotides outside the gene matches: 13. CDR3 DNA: TGTGCCAGCAGCCCCTCGAGGTGGGACTATAGCTCTGGGGCCAACGTCCTGACTTTC. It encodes CASSPSRWDYSSGANVLTF.

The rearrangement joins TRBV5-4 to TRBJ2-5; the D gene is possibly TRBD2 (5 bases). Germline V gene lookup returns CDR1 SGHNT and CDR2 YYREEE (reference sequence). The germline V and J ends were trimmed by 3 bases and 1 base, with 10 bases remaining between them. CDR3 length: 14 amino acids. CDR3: CASSSSGSQETQYF. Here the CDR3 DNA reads TGTGCCAGCAGCTCCAGCGGTAGCCAAGAGACCCAGTACTTC.

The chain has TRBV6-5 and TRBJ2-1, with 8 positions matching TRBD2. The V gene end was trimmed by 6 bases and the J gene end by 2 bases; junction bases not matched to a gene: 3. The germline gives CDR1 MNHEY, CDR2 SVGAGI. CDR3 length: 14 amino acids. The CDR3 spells CASRGGRTYNEQFF. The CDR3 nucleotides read TGTGCCAGCAGAGGCGGGAGGACCTACAATGAGCAGTTCTTC.

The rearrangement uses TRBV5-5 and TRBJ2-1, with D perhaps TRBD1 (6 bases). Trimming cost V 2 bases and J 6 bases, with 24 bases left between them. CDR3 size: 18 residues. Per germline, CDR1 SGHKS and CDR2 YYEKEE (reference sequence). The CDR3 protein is CASSFPLPGTNYVNEQFF. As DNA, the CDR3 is TGTGCCAGCAGCTTCCCTCTTCCCGGGACAAACTACGTCAATGAGCAGTTCTTC.

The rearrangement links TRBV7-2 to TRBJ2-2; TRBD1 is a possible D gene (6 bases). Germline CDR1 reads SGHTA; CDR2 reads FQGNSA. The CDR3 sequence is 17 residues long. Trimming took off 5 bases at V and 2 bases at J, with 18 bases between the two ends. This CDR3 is CASSQRQGWPNTGELFF. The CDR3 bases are TGTGCCAGCAGCCAGCGGCAGGGGTGGCCAAACACCGGGGAGCTGTTTTTT.

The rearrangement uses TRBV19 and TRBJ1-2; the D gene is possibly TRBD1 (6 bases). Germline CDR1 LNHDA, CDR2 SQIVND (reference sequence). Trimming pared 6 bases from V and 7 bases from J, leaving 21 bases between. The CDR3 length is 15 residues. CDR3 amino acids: CASSRSGASGIGYTF. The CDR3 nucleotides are TGTGCCAGTAGCCGATCGGGGGCCAGTGGAATTGGCTACACCTTC. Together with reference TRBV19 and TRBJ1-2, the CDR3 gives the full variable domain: DGGITQSPKYLFRKEGQNVTLSCEQNLNHDAMYWYRQDPGQGLRLIYYSQIVNDFQKGDIAEGYSVSREKKESFPLTVTSAQKNPTAFYLCASSRSGASGIGYTFGSGTRLTVV.

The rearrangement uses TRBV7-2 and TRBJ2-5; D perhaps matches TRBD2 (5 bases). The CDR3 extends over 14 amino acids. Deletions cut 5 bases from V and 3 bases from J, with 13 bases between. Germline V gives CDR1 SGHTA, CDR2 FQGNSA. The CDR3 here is CASSPGSLKETQYF. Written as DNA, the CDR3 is TGTGCCAGCAGCCCGGGGAGCCTTAAAGAGACCCAGTACTTC.

This chain's CDR3 is CASSQRTGDYNQPQHF. The CDR3 DNA is TGTGCCAGTAGTCAGCGGACAGGGGATTACAATCAGCCCCAGCATTTT. The chain is built from TRBV19 and TRBJ1-5; TRBD1 aligns across 9 bases. The CDR3 totals 16 residues. CDR1 is LNHDA and CDR2 is SQIVND in the germline V gene (reference sequence). Trimming took 5 bases from V and 3 from J; bases not matched to a gene: 8.

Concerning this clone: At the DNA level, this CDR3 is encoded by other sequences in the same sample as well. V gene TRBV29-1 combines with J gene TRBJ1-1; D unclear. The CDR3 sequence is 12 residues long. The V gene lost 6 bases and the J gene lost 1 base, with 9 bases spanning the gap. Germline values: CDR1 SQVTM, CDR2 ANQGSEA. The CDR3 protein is CSVARQNTEAFF. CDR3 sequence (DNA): TGCAGCGTGGCCAGACAGAACACTGAAGCTTTCTTT.

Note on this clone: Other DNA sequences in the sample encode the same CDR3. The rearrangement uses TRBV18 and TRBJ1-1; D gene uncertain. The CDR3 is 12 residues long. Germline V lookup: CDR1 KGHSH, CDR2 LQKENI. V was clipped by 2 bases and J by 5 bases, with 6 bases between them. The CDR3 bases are TGTGCCAGCTCACCAGGGATGACTGAAGCTTTCTTT. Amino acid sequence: CASSPGMTEAFF.

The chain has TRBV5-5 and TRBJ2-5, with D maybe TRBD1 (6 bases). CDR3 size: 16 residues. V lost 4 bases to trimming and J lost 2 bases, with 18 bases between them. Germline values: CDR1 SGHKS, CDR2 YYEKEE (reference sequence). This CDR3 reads CASSPRVGGEQETQYF. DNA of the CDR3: TGTGCCAGCAGCCCGCGCGTAGGGGGAGAGCAAGAGACCCAGTACTTC.

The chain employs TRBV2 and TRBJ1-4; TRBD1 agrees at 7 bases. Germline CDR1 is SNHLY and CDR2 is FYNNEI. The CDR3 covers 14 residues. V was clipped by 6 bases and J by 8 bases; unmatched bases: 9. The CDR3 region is CASRAGTVGEKLFF. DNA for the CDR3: TGTGCCAGCAGGGCCGGGACAGTGGGGGAAAAACTGTTTTTT.

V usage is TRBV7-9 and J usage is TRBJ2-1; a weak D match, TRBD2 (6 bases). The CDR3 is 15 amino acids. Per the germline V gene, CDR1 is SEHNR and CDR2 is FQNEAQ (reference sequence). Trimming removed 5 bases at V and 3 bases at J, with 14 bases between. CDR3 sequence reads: CASSPSAGFYNEQFF. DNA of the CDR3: TGTGCCAGCAGCCCTTCAGCGGGCTTCTACAATGAGCAGTTCTTC.

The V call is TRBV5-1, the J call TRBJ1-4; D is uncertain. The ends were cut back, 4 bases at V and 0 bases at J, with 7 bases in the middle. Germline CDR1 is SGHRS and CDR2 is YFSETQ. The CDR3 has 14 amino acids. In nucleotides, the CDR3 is TGCGCCAGCAGCCAGTTACCAACTAATGAAAAACTGTTTTTT. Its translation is CASSQLPTNEKLFF.

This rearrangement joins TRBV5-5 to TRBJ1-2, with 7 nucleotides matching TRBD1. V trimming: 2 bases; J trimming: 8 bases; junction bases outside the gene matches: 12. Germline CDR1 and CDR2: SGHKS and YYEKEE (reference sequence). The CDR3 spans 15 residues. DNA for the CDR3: TGTGCCAGCAGCTTAGGGACAGTCTCCTTTGGAGGCTACACCTTC. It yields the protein CASSLGTVSFGGYTF.

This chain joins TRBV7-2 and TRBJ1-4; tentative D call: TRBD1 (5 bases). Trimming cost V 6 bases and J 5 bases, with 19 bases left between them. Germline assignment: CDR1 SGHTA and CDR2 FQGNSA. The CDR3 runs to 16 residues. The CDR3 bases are TGTGCCAGCAGTTCGGGGGTCGGTACGGGGAATGAAAAACTGTTTTTT. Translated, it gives CASSSGVGTGNEKLFF.

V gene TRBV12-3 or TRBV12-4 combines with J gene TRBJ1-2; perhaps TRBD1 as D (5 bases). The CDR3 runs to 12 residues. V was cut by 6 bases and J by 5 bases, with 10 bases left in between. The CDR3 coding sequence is TGTGCCAGCAGCCTGGGGGTGTATGGCTACACCTTC. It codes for CASSLGVYGYTF.

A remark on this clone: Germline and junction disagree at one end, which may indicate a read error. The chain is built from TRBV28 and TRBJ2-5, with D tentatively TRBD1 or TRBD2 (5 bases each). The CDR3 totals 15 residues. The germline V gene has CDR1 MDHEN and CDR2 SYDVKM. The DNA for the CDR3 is TGTGCCAGCAGTTCAGGGACCTCACAACAAGGGACCCAGTACTTC. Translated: CASSSGTSQQGTQYF.

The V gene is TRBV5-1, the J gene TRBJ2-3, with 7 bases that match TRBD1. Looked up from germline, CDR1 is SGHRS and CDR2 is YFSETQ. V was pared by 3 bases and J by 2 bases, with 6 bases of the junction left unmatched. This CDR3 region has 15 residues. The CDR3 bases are TGCGCCAGCAGCTCCCCGACAGGGTTCACAGATACGCAGTATTTT. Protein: CASSSPTGFTDTQYF.

CDR3 DNA sequence: TGTGCCAGCAGCGTAGCCGGGACAGGTGGAACTGAAGCTTTCTTT. Its protein product is CASSVAGTGGTEAFF. The chain carries TRBV9 and TRBJ1-1; 8 nucleotides line up with TRBD1. CDR1 and CDR2 from the germline V gene are SGDLS and YYNGEE. V lost 0 bases, J lost 5 bases, and 6 bases stayed unmatched. The CDR3 sequence is 15 residues long. Supplemented by reference TRBV9 and TRBJ1-1, the full variable domain reads DSGVTQTPKHLITATGQRVTLRCSPRSGDLSVYWYQQSLDQGLQFLIQYYNGEERAKGNILERFSAQQFPDLHSELNLSSLELGDSALYFCASSVAGTGGTEAFFGQGTRLTVV.

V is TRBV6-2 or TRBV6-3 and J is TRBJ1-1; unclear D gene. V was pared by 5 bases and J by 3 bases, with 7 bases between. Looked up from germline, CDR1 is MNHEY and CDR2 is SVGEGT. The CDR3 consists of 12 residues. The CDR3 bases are TGTGCCAGCAGTGACGGTTACACTGAAGCTTTCTTT. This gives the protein CASSDGYTEAFF.

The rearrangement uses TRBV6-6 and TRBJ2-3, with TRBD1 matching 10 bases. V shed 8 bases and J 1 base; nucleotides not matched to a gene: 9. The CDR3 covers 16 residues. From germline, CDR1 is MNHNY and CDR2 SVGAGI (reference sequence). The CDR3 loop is CASERGGTGGTDTQYF. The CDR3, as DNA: TGTGCCAGCGAACGTGGGGGGACAGGGGGCACAGATACGCAGTATTTT.

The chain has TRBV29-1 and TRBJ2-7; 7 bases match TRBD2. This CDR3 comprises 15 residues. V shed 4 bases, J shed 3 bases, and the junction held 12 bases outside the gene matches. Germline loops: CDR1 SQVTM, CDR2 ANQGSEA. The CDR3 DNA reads TGCAGCGTTGGGCTTCAGAGGGACTATAACTACGAGCAGTACTTC. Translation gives CSVGLQRDYNYEQYF.

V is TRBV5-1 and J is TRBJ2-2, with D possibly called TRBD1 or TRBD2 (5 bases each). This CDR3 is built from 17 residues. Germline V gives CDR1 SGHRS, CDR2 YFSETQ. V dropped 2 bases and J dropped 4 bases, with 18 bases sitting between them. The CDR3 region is CASSFLGVQGVTGELFF. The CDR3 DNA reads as TGCGCCAGCAGCTTTCTCGGCGTTCAGGGAGTCACCGGGGAGCTGTTTTTT. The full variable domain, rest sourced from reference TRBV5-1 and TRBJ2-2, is KAGVTQTPRYLIKTRGQQVTLSCSPISGHRSVSWYQQTPGQGLQFLFEYFSETQRNKGNFPGRFSGRQFSNSRSEMNVSTLELGDSALYLCASSFLGVQGVTGELFFGEGSRLTVL.

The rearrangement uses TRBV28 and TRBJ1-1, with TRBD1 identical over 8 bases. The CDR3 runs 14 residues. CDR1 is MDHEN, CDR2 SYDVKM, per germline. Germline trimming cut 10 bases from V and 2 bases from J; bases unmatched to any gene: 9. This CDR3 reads CAIRGPGRNTEAFF. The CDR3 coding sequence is TGTGCCATCAGGGGGCCGGGTCGAAACACTGAAGCTTTCTTT.

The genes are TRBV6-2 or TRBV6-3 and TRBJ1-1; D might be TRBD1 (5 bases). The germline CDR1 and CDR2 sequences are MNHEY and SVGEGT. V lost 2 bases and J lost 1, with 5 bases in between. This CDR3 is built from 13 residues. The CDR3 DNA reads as TGTGCCAGCAGTTACGGGGGGAACACTGAAGCTTTCTTT. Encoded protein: CASSYGGNTEAFF.